Each of the 19 T cell receptor beta chains below was sequenced from the same sample in a study of early T cells in non-severe SARS-CoV-2 infection. A single record per CDR3 protein comes from TCRdb applying MiXCR to the 5' RACE reads. Among roughly 69,000 distinct CDR3 sequences listed, 8% to 10% were seen once. The sequencing here drew on whole blood, taken at baseline. These receptors were collected from an adult who was a healthcare worker with PCR-confirmed SARS-CoV-2 infection or an uninfected control (not recorded which).

J is TRBJ2-1 and V is TRBV20-1, with TRBD2 identical over 7 bases. The CDR3 runs to 16 residues. The V segment lost 0 bases and the J segment 2 bases; nucleotides outside the gene matches: 7. Germline V gene lookup returns CDR1 DFQATT and CDR2 SNEGSKA (reference sequence). The CDR3 nucleotides are TGCAGTGCTAGAGATCATGAGCGGGGCACCTACAATGAGCAGTTCTTC. Translating it yields CSARDHERGTYNEQFF.

This clonotype was recorded many times. The genes are TRBV29-1 and TRBJ1-1; perhaps TRBD1 as D (6 bases). CDR1 is SQVTM, CDR2 ANQGSEA, per germline. Trimming removed 7 bases from V and 5 bases from J, with 14 bases in between. The length of the CDR3 is 12 residues. The CDR3 DNA reads as TGCAGCGCCCTTGGACAGACAACTGAAGCTTTCTTT. This encodes CSALGQTTEAFF.

The rearrangement joins TRBV20-1 to TRBJ2-3; D may be TRBD1 (5 bases). V was clipped by 5 bases and J by 7 bases, with 16 bases between them. This CDR3 region has 13 residues. The germline V gene has CDR1 DFQATT and CDR2 SNEGSKA (reference sequence). CDR3 nucleotides: TGCAGTGCTCGCCAAGCCAGGGTGAATACGCAGTATTTT. Amino acids: CSARQARVNTQYF.

This clonotype has only a few counts. The chain is built from TRBV18 and TRBJ2-1; the match to TRBD2 covers 9 bases. This CDR3 is 17 amino acids long. V dropped 0 bases and J dropped 8; count of bases not matched to a gene: 11. Germline assignment: CDR1 KGHSH and CDR2 LQKENI. This CDR3 is CASSPPGLAIPEDEQFF. CDR3 bases: TGTGCCAGCTCACCACCTGGACTAGCGATACCAGAGGATGAGCAGTTCTTC.

The chain combines TRBV5-1 with TRBJ2-2, with 9 bases identical to TRBD2. V dropped 4 bases and J dropped 0; count of bases not matched to a gene: 4. CDR1 SGHRS and CDR2 YFSETQ come from the germline V gene. The CDR3 is made up of 16 amino acids. The CDR3 DNA sequence: TGCGCCAGCAGCAGGACTAGCGCCGCGAACACCGGGGAGCTGTTTTTT. Its protein is CASSRTSAANTGELFF.

There are many counts of this clonotype. The V gene is TRBV28, the J gene TRBJ2-3; 9 nucleotides line up with TRBD2. The germline V gene has CDR1 MDHEN and CDR2 SYDVKM. The length of the CDR3 is 16 residues. Trimming took 4 bases from V and 1 from J; bases not matched to a gene: 6. The CDR3 protein is CASSSLAGLRTDTQYF. Written as DNA, the CDR3 is TGTGCCAGCAGTTCCCTAGCGGGGCTCCGCACAGATACGCAGTATTTT.

The chain carries TRBV20-1 and TRBJ1-6, with 8 bases aligning to TRBD1. Germline CDR1 reads DFQATT; CDR2 reads SNEGSKA (reference sequence). The CDR3 has 13 residues. J was trimmed by 13 bases and V by 0 bases; bases with no gene match: 5. The chain's CDR3 is CSAREGTGQPLHF. CDR3 DNA: TGCAGTGCTAGAGAGGGGACAGGCCAGCCCCTCCACTTT.

This clonotype has just a few counts. The chain carries TRBV12-3 or TRBV12-4 and TRBJ2-2, with TRBD2 matching 12 bases. The CDR3 is made up of 16 amino acids. With V trimmed by 7 bases and J by 5 bases, 8 bases remained unmatched. The CDR3 nucleotides are TGTGCCAGCACCCGACTAGCGGGAGTCGGTACCGGGGAGCTGTTTTTT. This gives the protein CASTRLAGVGTGELFF.

V usage is TRBV24-1 and J usage is TRBJ2-3; D perhaps matches TRBD2 (5 bases). CDR3 size: 12 residues. Trimming took off 9 bases at V and 5 bases at J, with 11 bases between the two ends. Germline V gives CDR1 KGHDR, CDR2 SFDVKD. This chain's CDR3 is CATRGMGDTQYF. The DNA for the CDR3 is TGTGCCACCCGGGGTATGGGAGATACGCAGTATTTT.

This clonotype was picked up a small number of times. J is TRBJ2-1 and V is TRBV24-1; D possibly corresponds to TRBD2 (7 bases). V dropped 0 bases and J dropped 3 bases, with 20 bases sitting between them. This CDR3 contains 19 residues. From germline, CDR1 is KGHDR and CDR2 SFDVKD. DNA for the CDR3: TGTGCCACCAGTGATTTGAGGCGGGAGACAGGTAGTAGCTACAATGAGCAGTTCTTC. It encodes CATSDLRRETGSSYNEQFF.

This clonotype was observed many times. This chain uses TRBV7-2 with TRBJ2-3, with D perhaps TRBD1 (5 bases). This CDR3 is built from 14 residues. Germline CDR1 is SGHTA and CDR2 is FQGNSA. V gave up 5 bases and J gave up 8 bases, with 17 bases separating them. CDR3 coding DNA: TGTGCCAGCAGCACCGCCTCGGCCAGGGCTACGCAGTATTTT. Amino acid sequence: CASSTASARATQYF.

This clonotype was seen a few times. J is TRBJ2-3 and V is TRBV20-1; 11 nucleotides agree with TRBD2. This CDR3 has 14 amino acids. Germline CDR1 is DFQATT and CDR2 is SNEGSKA (reference sequence). After removal of 3 bases from V and 4 bases from J, the junction contained 3 bases not matched to a gene. The DNA for the CDR3 is TGCAGTGCTAGGACTAGCGGGAACTCAGATACGCAGTATTTT. Translation: CSARTSGNSDTQYF.

This rearrangement joins TRBV12-3 or TRBV12-4 to TRBJ2-7, with 8 bases identical to TRBD1. The CDR3 covers 14 residues. After removal of 8 bases from V and 7 bases from J, the junction contained 13 bases not matched to a gene. In nucleotides, the CDR3 is TGTGCCAGCTGCCAGGGGACAGGTGATATGGAGCAGTACTTC. This codes for CASCQGTGDMEQYF.

This clonotype was seen at least ten times. The rearrangement uses TRBV6-4 and TRBJ1-5, with D possibly TRBD1 on 5 matching bases. The CDR3 is 13 residues long. The V gene lost 5 bases and the J gene lost 6 bases, with 11 bases spanning the gap. The germline gives CDR1 MRHNA, CDR2 SNTAGT. CDR3 sequence reads: CASSSEQGQPQHF. The CDR3 bases are TGTGCCAGCAGTTCCGAGCAGGGTCAGCCCCAGCATTTT.

This clonotype was detected ten times or more. The chain combines TRBV7-2 with TRBJ1-1; no clear D. This CDR3 contains 15 residues. V lost 8 bases and J 0 bases, leaving 16 bases between the germline ends. Germline CDR1 and CDR2: SGHTA and FQGNSA. The CDR3 coding sequence is TGTGCCAGCGGCAAAAGTTGGTTCATGAACACTGAAGCTTTCTTT. Translated: CASGKSWFMNTEAFF.

This clonotype was counted at least ten times. The rearrangement links TRBV9 to TRBJ2-1; D call uncertain. The CDR3 sequence is 11 residues long. Trimming shortened V by 3 bases and J by 6 bases, and 4 bases separated the two germline ends. Germline V lookup: CDR1 SGDLS, CDR2 YYNGEE. Here the CDR3 DNA reads TGTGCCAGCAGCGCCGCCAATGAGCAGTTCTTC. Amino acid sequence: CASSAANEQFF.

Turning to this clonotype: Germline is not matched at one junction end, which may reflect a read error. The chain recombines TRBV7-9 with TRBJ2-7; 7 bases match TRBD2. The CDR3 contains 13 residues. Germline V CDR1 and CDR2: SEHNR, FQNEAQ (reference sequence). The CDR3 coding sequence is TGTGTCAGCAGCTTAGGGGTAGCGGGTGAGCAGTACTTC. Protein product: CVSSLGVAGEQYF.

This clonotype was seen at least ten times. The chain is built from TRBV12-3 or TRBV12-4 and TRBJ1-1; D uncertain. Trimming left V 0 bases short and J 1 base short, with 6 bases between. This CDR3 is built from 14 residues. The CDR3 sequence: CASSLAHRNTEAFF. Here the CDR3 DNA reads TGTGCCAGCAGTTTAGCGCACCGGAACACTGAAGCTTTCTTT.

This chain joins TRBV20-1 and TRBJ1-1; 8 bases align to TRBD1. The CDR3 runs to 13 residues. The germline CDR1 and CDR2 sequences are DFQATT and SNEGSKA (reference sequence). Trimming took 4 bases from V and 7 from J; bases not matched to a gene: 8. The CDR3 DNA is TGCAGTGCTACCAGGGGGCAGAGGGGTGAAGCTTTCTTT. It encodes CSATRGQRGEAFF.